The 27 T cell receptor beta chains reported below all come from one sample, sequenced in a study of T cell responses to AZD1222 COVID-19 vaccine. The table came from immunoSEQ multiplex PCR; TCRdb's copy has only in-frame clones and leaves some out. The sample carries 140,000 or so clones, about 89% recorded once. Sample: peripheral blood, taken on day 0 of AZD1222 vaccination. The receptor source for this set is an adult in good health.

The chain uses TRBV7-9 and TRBJ1-3, with D perhaps TRBD1 (6 bases). Germline V lookup: CDR1 SEHNR, CDR2 FQNEAQ (reference sequence). The CDR3 runs to 16 residues. Trimming pared 5 bases from V and 2 bases from J, leaving 16 bases between. The CDR3 nucleotides are TGTGCCAGCAGCCCCACCCCCCACAGGGCTGGAAACACCATATATTTT. It yields the protein CASSPTPHRAGNTIYF.

V gene TRBV7-8 combines with J gene TRBJ1-1; D is unresolved. V was trimmed by 5 bases and J by 5 bases, leaving 12 bases between them. CDR3 length: 13 residues. Germline V gene sequence: CDR1 SGHVS, CDR2 FQNEAQ. The CDR3 nucleotides read TGTGCCAGCAGCCCAAAACTATGGACTGAAGCTTTCTTT. Protein: CASSPKLWTEAFF.

The rearrangement links TRBV28 to TRBJ1-6, with D possibly TRBD1 on 6 matching bases. Trimming removed 5 bases at V and 6 bases at J, with 11 bases between. Per the germline V gene, CDR1 is MDHEN and CDR2 is SYDVKM. The CDR3 has 14 residues. CDR3 region: CASSRTEFNSPLHF. The CDR3 nucleotides are TGTGCCAGCAGTCGGACAGAGTTTAATTCACCCCTCCACTTT.

This sequence joins TRBV6-4 and TRBJ1-2; no firm D call. From germline, CDR1 is MRHNA and CDR2 SNTAGT. CDR3 length: 12 amino acids. Trimming stripped 3 bases from V and 6 bases from J, with 8 bases between. The chain's CDR3 is CASSDGLDGYTF. DNA of the CDR3: TGTGCCAGCAGTGATGGGCTGGATGGCTACACCTTC.

The V call is TRBV5-1, the J call TRBJ2-1; 14 positions match TRBD2. The CDR3 spans 15 residues. The V gene end was trimmed by 4 bases and the J gene end by 8 bases; junction bases not matched to a gene: 5. Germline CDR1 SGHRS, CDR2 YFSETQ. This CDR3 reads CASSVGLAGVHEQFF. The CDR3 DNA reads as TGCGCCAGCAGCGTGGGACTAGCGGGAGTCCATGAGCAGTTCTTC.

V is TRBV2 and J is TRBJ2-5, with D possibly matching TRBD1 (5 bases). The CDR3 is 14 residues long. Germline V gene lookup returns CDR1 SNHLY and CDR2 FYNNEI. The V end lost 4 bases, the J end lost 4 bases, and 13 bases lay between the germline ends. This CDR3 reads CASSGGLWAETQYF. For the CDR3, the DNA is TGTGCCAGCAGTGGGGGCCTCTGGGCAGAGACCCAGTACTTC.

The genes are TRBV4-1 and TRBJ1-1; D is possibly TRBD1 (5 bases). The CDR3 consists of 16 residues. The V and J ends lost 0 bases and 0 bases respectively, with 11 bases between them. CDR1 MGHRA and CDR2 YSYEKL come from the germline V gene. The chain's CDR3 is CASSQDQRGLNTEAFF. The CDR3 nucleotides read TGCGCCAGCAGCCAAGATCAGCGGGGACTGAACACTGAAGCTTTCTTT.

This rearrangement joins TRBV27 to TRBJ1-3; no clear D. CDR1 and CDR2 (germline): MNHEY, SMNVEV (reference sequence). CDR3 length equals 12 residues. The V gene lost 8 bases and the J gene lost 4 bases, with 9 bases spanning the gap. The CDR3 nucleotides read TGTGCCAGCTCCGCTAGCGGAAACACCATATATTTT. Encoded protein: CASSASGNTIYF.

The V gene is TRBV3-1 (or the pseudogene TRBV3-2), the J gene TRBJ1-6, with D possibly matching TRBD1 (6 bases). Germline CDR1 and CDR2: LGHDT and YNNKEL (reference sequence). Trimming stripped 0 bases from V and 12 bases from J, with 15 bases between. The CDR3 runs to 15 residues. The CDR3 sequence is CASSQDETGAEPLHF. CDR3 nucleotide sequence: TGTGCCAGCAGCCAAGATGAAACGGGGGCGGAACCCCTCCACTTT.

This clone was detected once. This rearrangement joins TRBV6-5 to TRBJ1-2; D is unresolved. CDR3 length equals 14 residues. V shed 7 bases and J shed 2 bases, with 14 bases lying between them. Germline-derived CDR1 and CDR2 are MNHEY and SVGAGI. CDR3 region: CASKKAGENYGYTF. CDR3 nucleotide sequence: TGTGCCAGCAAGAAAGCCGGGGAAAACTATGGCTACACCTTC.

The chain joins TRBV6-5 to TRBJ1-2, with D possibly matching TRBD1 (5 bases). Germline assignment: CDR1 MNHEY and CDR2 SVGAGI. V was clipped by 6 bases and J by 8 bases, with 16 bases between them. CDR3 length: 13 amino acids. This chain's CDR3 is CASSRSPGDGYTF. In DNA form, the CDR3 reads TGTGCCAGCAGCCGATCGCCTGGGGACGGCTACACCTTC.

The chain has TRBV28 and TRBJ1-1; 8 bases align to TRBD1. V was pared by 6 bases and J by 1 base, with 7 bases of the junction left unmatched. The CDR3 has 15 amino acids. Germline CDR1 MDHEN, CDR2 SYDVKM. The CDR3 region has the DNA TGTGCCAGCAGAGACCGACAGGGGACGAACACTGAAGCTTTCTTT. Amino acid sequence: CASRDRQGTNTEAFF.

The chain combines TRBV4-2 with TRBJ2-5; TRBD2 might be the D (6 bases). This CDR3 spans 16 amino acids. Per germline, CDR1 LGHNA and CDR2 YNFKEQ. V lost 1 base and J lost 1, with 13 bases in between. CDR3 nucleotides: TGTGCCAGCAGCCAAGGGGAACTGGGACTCCAAGAGACCCAGTACTTC. It yields the protein CASSQGELGLQETQYF.

V and J are TRBV27 and TRBJ2-1; 9 bases are a match to TRBD1. From germline, CDR1 is MNHEY and CDR2 SMNVEV (reference sequence). J gave up 11 bases and V 5 bases, and 10 bases lay outside the gene matches. The CDR3 is 14 amino acids. CDR3 in DNA: TGTGCCAGCAGTCCCGGGACAGGGCCAGCCAAGCAGTTCTTC. Protein sequence: CASSPGTGPAKQFF.

This rearrangement joins TRBV28 to TRBJ1-1, with D perhaps matching TRBD1 (5 bases). This CDR3 is built from 14 residues. V was shortened by 5 bases and J by 4 bases, with 14 bases between the two germline ends. Looked up from germline, CDR1 is MDHEN and CDR2 is SYDVKM. The DNA of the CDR3 is TGTGCCAGCAGTCGTGGGGGGTCGGGCACTGAAGCTTTCTTT. Its translation is CASSRGGSGTEAFF.

The rearrangement links TRBV18 to TRBJ1-5; unclear D gene. The V end lost 3 bases, the J end lost 4 bases, and 10 bases lay between the germline ends. The CDR3 covers 14 residues. Per the germline V gene, CDR1 is KGHSH and CDR2 is LQKENI. The DNA for the CDR3 is TGTGCCAGCTCACCCAACCCGGGGAATCAGCCCCAGCATTTT. It translates to CASSPNPGNQPQHF.

The DNA for the CDR3 is TGTGCCAGCAGTTACGGCCCCTCCTACGAGCAGTACTTC. This encodes CASSYGPSYEQYF. The chain links TRBV6-5 to TRBJ2-7; D not resolved. This CDR3 is built from 13 residues. V gave up 2 bases and J gave up 0 bases, with 5 bases separating them. From germline, CDR1 is MNHEY and CDR2 SVGAGI.

The rearrangement joins TRBV28 to TRBJ1-1; D call uncertain. The CDR3 extends over 12 amino acids. Trimming removed 3 bases at V and 2 bases at J, with 4 bases between. The V gene's germline CDR1 is MDHEN and CDR2 SYDVKM. CDR3: CASSFFNTEAFF. DNA of the CDR3: TGTGCCAGCAGTTTTTTCAACACTGAAGCTTTCTTT.

The chain combines TRBV6-1 with TRBJ2-7; no reliable D call. Germline V lookup: CDR1 MNHNS, CDR2 SASEGT. The CDR3 contains 15 residues. Trimming removed 2 bases from V and 3 bases from J, with 14 bases in between. CDR3 bases: TGTGCCAGCAGTGAAAACCCAGACGACTTCTACGAGCAGTACTTC. It is translated as CASSENPDDFYEQYF.

This clone occurred once. The CDR3 protein is CASSTLGRSYDTF. The CDR3 DNA is TGTGCCAGCAGCACCCTTGGACGGTCGTATGACACCTTC. The chain carries TRBV6-5 and TRBJ1-2; no clear D gene. Germline V CDR1 and CDR2: MNHEY, SVGAGI. V was shortened by 6 bases and J by 12 bases, with 20 bases between the two germline ends. The CDR3 sequence is 13 residues long.

This chain uses TRBV5-1 with TRBJ2-1, with 10 positions matching TRBD1. Germline V lookup: CDR1 SGHRS, CDR2 YFSETQ. CDR3 length equals 16 residues. V dropped 0 bases and J dropped 7; count of bases not matched to a gene: 7. DNA of the CDR3: TGCGCCAGCAGCTTGGGAACCGGGACAGGGGCGAATGAGCAGTTCTTC. Translated: CASSLGTGTGANEQFF.

On this clone itself: At one boundary the junction diverges from the germline segment, which might be a read error. The rearrangement joins TRBV7-9 to TRBJ1-1, with 7 bases aligning to TRBD1. The CDR3 loop spans 17 amino acids. Germline assignment: CDR1 SEHNR and CDR2 FQNEAQ (reference sequence). DNA for the CDR3: TGTGCCAGCACCTTAGGGCCGGGACAGAGGGTTCGCACTGAAGCTTTCTTT. Translated: CASTLGPGQRVRTEAFF.

The rearrangement links TRBV19 to TRBJ2-1; 8 nucleotides align to TRBD1. Looked up from germline, CDR1 is LNHDA and CDR2 is SQIVND (reference sequence). V lost 5 bases and J lost 6; bases outside the gene matches: 3. The CDR3 contains 13 residues. The CDR3 is CASSQTGGNEQFF. The DNA for the CDR3 is TGTGCCAGTAGTCAAACAGGGGGCAATGAGCAGTTCTTC.

V and J are TRBV21-1 and TRBJ2-7; TRBD2 is the table's D call and was not checked against the DNA. TRBV21-1 is a pseudogene. This CDR3 has 14 residues. In nucleotides, the CDR3 is TGTGCCATCAAGGAGCAGTTGGCCCTCTACGAGCAGTACTTC. Residues: CAIKEQLALYEQYF.

Of note for this clone: This may stem from a read error, because a much larger clone lies one nucleotide away. V and J are TRBV12-3 or TRBV12-4 and TRBJ1-2, with a possible D match to TRBD1 (5 bases). The V and J ends lost 1 base and 6 bases respectively, with 6 bases between them. The CDR3 contains 12 residues. In nucleotides, the CDR3 is TGTGCCAGCAGTTTAGGGGGGAATGGCTACACCTTC. It specifies CASSLGGNGYTF.

V usage is TRBV2 and J usage is TRBJ1-1; 10 bases map to TRBD1. CDR3 length: 13 amino acids. Germline V CDR1 and CDR2: SNHLY, FYNNEI. V gave up 4 bases and J gave up 8 bases; unmatched junction bases: 4. The CDR3 nucleotides are TGTGCCAGCAGTGGGGACAGGGGCGCCGAAGCTTTCTTT. It encodes CASSGDRGAEAFF.

This rearrangement joins TRBV3-1 (or the pseudogene TRBV3-2) to TRBJ2-7; no definite D call. V dropped 2 bases and J dropped 7 bases, with 12 bases sitting between them. The CDR3 spans 13 residues. Germline CDR1 and CDR2: LGHDT and YNNKEL (reference sequence). CDR3 nucleotides: TGTGCCAGCAGCCAAATACCAGGTTTAGAGCAGTACTTC. This encodes CASSQIPGLEQYF.